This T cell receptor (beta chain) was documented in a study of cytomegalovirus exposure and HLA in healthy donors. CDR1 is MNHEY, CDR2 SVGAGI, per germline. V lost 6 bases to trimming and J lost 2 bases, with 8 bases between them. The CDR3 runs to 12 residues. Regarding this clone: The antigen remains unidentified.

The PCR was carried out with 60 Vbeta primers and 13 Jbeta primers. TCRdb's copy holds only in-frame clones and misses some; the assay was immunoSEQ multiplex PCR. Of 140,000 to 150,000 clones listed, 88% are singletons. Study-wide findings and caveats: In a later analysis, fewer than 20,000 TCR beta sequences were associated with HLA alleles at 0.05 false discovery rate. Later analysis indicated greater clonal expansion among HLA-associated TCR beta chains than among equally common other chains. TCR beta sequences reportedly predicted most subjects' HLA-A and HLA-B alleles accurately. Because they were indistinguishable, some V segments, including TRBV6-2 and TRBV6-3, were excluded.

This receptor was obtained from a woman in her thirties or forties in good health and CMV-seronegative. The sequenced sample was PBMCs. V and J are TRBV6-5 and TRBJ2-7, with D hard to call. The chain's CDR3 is CASRSQAYEQYF. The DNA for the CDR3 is TGTGCCAGCAGGAGCCAGGCCTACGAGCAGTACTTC.